This note documents a single TCR beta chain sequence. Its antigen is currently unknown. TCRdb keeps only in-frame clones here, not all; method: immunoSEQ multiplex PCR. The top ten hold 0.6% to 0.8% of the sample, which has 140,000 to 150,000 clones, more than 85% seen once. With 2 bases clipped from V and 6 bases from J, the junction kept 0 bases outside the gene matches. Germline CDR1 reads MNHEY; CDR2 reads SVGAGI. The CDR3 runs to 12 residues. The record originates from a study of cytomegalovirus exposure and HLA in healthy donors. In the study overall: The 120 validation repertoires used the same platform as the roughly 670 first-cohort repertoires (as reported by a later analysis).

Whole-study findings and limits: A subsequent analysis found that TCR clusters from the first cohort also tended to co-occur in the 130 or so validation repertoires, with around 94% of cluster scores above 0. Reported performance of the classifier showed diagnosis of cytomegalovirus status with high specificity and sensitivity. Among TCR beta chains, those listed as cytomegalovirus-associated numbered about 150.

The sequencing input was PBMCs. The chain carries TRBV6-5 and TRBJ2-5, with 7 bases that match TRBD1. The receptor was isolated from a young man in good health and CMV-seronegative. The CDR3 sequence: CASSYRGQTQYF. CDR3 DNA: TGTGCCAGCAGTTACAGGGGGCAGACCCAGTACTTC.